Listed below are T cell receptor beta chains from one sample, sequenced in a study of beta chain features in type 1 diabetes. Sequenced by immunoSEQ multiplex PCR; TCRdb stores in-frame clones only, minus some. Among 900,000 or so clones listed, 15% to 20% were seen once. The specimen sequenced was naive CD4+ T cells from blood. These receptors came from a woman between 18 and 29 years old in good health. The CDR3 runs from the conserved cysteine through the conserved F or W.

J,V,CDR3
TRBJ2-1,TRBV29-1,CSVDVLAGAFGEQFF
TRBJ2-5,TRBV5-4,CASSRATDRGETQYF
TRBJ2-3,TRBV7-2,CASSPRLGDTQYF
TRBJ2-7,TRBV18,CASSPSVGDEQYF
TRBJ2-5,TRBV18,CASSPRTSGAGETQYF
TRBJ1-2,TRBV4-2,CASSQDLGRVNYGYTF
TRBJ2-1,TRBV7-3,CASSFDLYNEQFF
TRBJ2-7,TRBV6-6,CASSYSGASGEQYF
.,TRBV23-1,CASSQTTLAYEQYF
TRBJ2-5,TRBV29-1,CSVKGTSPETQYF
.,TRBV15,CATSRAEFYEQYF
TRBJ2-1,TRBV11-2,CASSLRSGRWNEQFF
TRBJ2-1,TRBV4-1,CASSQDRTSGRANDNEQFF
TRBJ2-7,TRBV15,CATSGQLAGRYEQYF
TRBJ2-5,TRBV5-4,CASSYLTTGLARETQYF
TRBJ2-1,TRBV28,CASSLPGTSGINEQFF
TRBJ2-2,TRBV7-2,CASSLALVLAANTGELFF
TRBJ2-7,TRBV6-6,CASSMLAGDSYEQYF
TRBJ1-1,TRBV7-8,CASSLGLRTEAFF
TRBJ2-5,TRBV2,CASNGGLGETQYF
TRBJ2-3,TRBV19,CASRTGPRFDTQYF